Each of the 28 T cell receptor beta chains below was sequenced from the same sample in a study of blood T cells in healthy people across ages. A second PCR of roughly 6 to 12 cycles used a sample-barcoded 5' primer and a J-beta primer mix. TCRdb used MiXCR to reprocess the 5' RACE reads, holding one entry per CDR3 protein. In the table there are over a million distinct CDR3 sequences, 40% to 45% of which are singletons. Sequencing input: blood. The receptors originated from a woman aged 60-75 years in good health.

The V call is TRBV12-3 or TRBV12-4, the J call TRBJ2-3; 8 bases are a match to TRBD1. The CDR3 runs 15 residues. V was clipped by 3 bases and J by 4 bases; unmatched bases: 6. CDR3 loop: CASSFRQGASDTQYF. The DNA of the CDR3 is TGTGCCAGCAGTTTCCGGCAGGGGGCTTCAGATACGCAGTATTTT.

The V gene is TRBV2, the J gene TRBJ1-5; D unresolved. Trimming stripped 1 base from V and 7 bases from J, with 11 bases between. Germline CDR1 and CDR2: SNHLY and FYNNEI. The CDR3 consists of 14 residues. CDR3 sequence reads: CASSEEEGIQPQHF. DNA for the CDR3: TGTGCCAGCAGTGAAGAGGAGGGAATACAGCCCCAGCATTTT.

The rearrangement links TRBV4-2 to TRBJ2-1, with 10 bases lining up with TRBD2. V was pared by 4 bases and J by 5 bases, with 14 bases of the junction left unmatched. The length of the CDR3 is 18 residues. CDR1 LGHNA and CDR2 YNFKEQ come from the germline V gene. CDR3 bases: TGTGCCAGCAGCCTCCTGCGAGGGCTAGCGGGGGCGGACAATGAGCAGTTCTTC. It is translated as CASSLLRGLAGADNEQFF.

This clonotype has only a few counts. The genes are TRBV12-3 or TRBV12-4 and TRBJ1-2; D may be TRBD1 (6 bases). Trimming removed 4 bases at V and 8 bases at J, with 17 bases between. CDR3 length: 14 amino acids. CDR3 nucleotide sequence: TGTGCCAGCAGTTGGGCCCCGGGACACCGGGGCTACACCTTC. This sequence encodes CASSWAPGHRGYTF.

For this clonotype: A read error may produce the germline difference seen at one junction end. The chain uses TRBV6-5 and TRBJ1-5; perhaps TRBD1 as D (5 bases). The length of the CDR3 is 15 residues. CDR1 and CDR2 (germline): MNHEY, SVGAGI. CDR3 protein: CACSKRPGESQPQHF. In DNA, the CDR3 is TGTGCCTGCAGCAAACGTCCGGGGGAATCTCAGCCCCAGCATTTT.

In its sample, this clonotype was seen many times. V is TRBV5-1 and J is TRBJ2-7, with TRBD1 as a possible D gene (6 bases). CDR3 length equals 15 residues. Germline V CDR1 and CDR2: SGHRS, YFSETQ. V lost 5 bases, J lost 0 bases, and 15 bases lay in between. CDR3: CASSGGGFSSYEQYF. The CDR3 coding sequence is TGCGCCAGCAGTGGGGGCGGTTTTAGCTCCTACGAGCAGTACTTC.

This clonotype was detected only a few times. This chain uses TRBV2 with TRBJ2-7, with 12 bases lining up with TRBD2. The CDR3 covers 15 residues. Losses at the gene ends were 6 bases for V and 1 base for J; bases not matched to a gene: 4. Germline V gives CDR1 SNHLY, CDR2 FYNNEI. The CDR3 sequence is CASRSLAGGSYEQYF. CDR3 sequence (DNA): TGTGCCAGCAGGTCACTAGCGGGAGGTTCCTACGAGCAGTACTTC.

The chain couples TRBV20-1 to TRBJ1-2; a possible D gene is TRBD1 (5 bases). Trimming shortened V by 3 bases and J by 1 base, and 15 bases separated the two germline ends. Germline CDR1 and CDR2: DFQATT and SNEGSKA (reference sequence). The CDR3 has 15 amino acids. Here the CDR3 reads CSARVNGADNYGYTF. The DNA for the CDR3 is TGCAGTGCTAGGGTTAACGGGGCAGATAACTATGGCTACACCTTC.

This clonotype came up a few times. J is TRBJ2-7 and V is TRBV10-3; 7 positions match TRBD1. Germline V gene sequence: CDR1 ENHRY, CDR2 SYGVKD. The CDR3 is 15 residues long. The V gene end was trimmed by 3 bases and the J gene end by 0 bases; junction bases not matched to a gene: 5. This chain's CDR3 is CAISEGGSSSYEQYF. The CDR3 DNA follows: TGTGCCATCAGTGAAGGGGGCTCCAGCTCCTACGAGCAGTACTTC.

This chain uses TRBV6-1 with TRBJ2-5; the D gene is possibly TRBD1 (6 bases). The J call may be mistaken, given a closer DNA end match to TRBJ2-7. Germline CDR1 reads MNHNS; CDR2 reads SASEGT. The CDR3 has 14 amino acids. This CDR3 reads CASSEAWTDYEQYF. CDR3 DNA: TGTGCCAGCAGTGAAGCGTGGACAGATTACGAGCAGTACTTC.

This clonotype has a handful of counts. The gene calls are TRBV6-5 and TRBJ2-3; possible D gene TRBD2, 5 bases. Deletions cut 2 bases from V and 10 bases from J, with 13 bases between. CDR3 length: 13 residues. Germline V lookup: CDR1 MNHEY, CDR2 SVGAGI. This CDR3 reads CASSYGPGGSQYF. For the CDR3, the DNA is TGTGCCAGCAGTTACGGTCCAGGAGGCTCGCAGTATTTT.

The rearrangement joins TRBV10-3 to TRBJ1-4, with D possibly being TRBD1 (5 bases). The V and J ends lost 9 bases and 0 bases respectively, with 11 bases between them. The V gene's germline CDR1 is ENHRY and CDR2 SYGVKD. The CDR3 spans 14 residues. The CDR3: CAIRLGPTNEKLFF. The CDR3, as DNA: TGTGCCATTCGACTGGGACCAACTAATGAAAAACTGTTTTTT.

V is TRBV20-1 and J is TRBJ2-5, with D possibly TRBD2 on 5 matching bases. Trimming stripped 1 base from V and 2 bases from J, with 14 bases between. This CDR3 is built from 15 residues. Germline lookup yields CDR1 DFQATT and CDR2 SNEGSKA (reference sequence). The CDR3 coding sequence is TGCAGTGCTAGAGGCGAGGCGGGCCTACAAGAGACCCAGTACTTC. Its protein product is CSARGEAGLQETQYF.

This clonotype was seen just once. The gene calls are TRBV18 and TRBJ2-1; 11 bases are shared with TRBD2. V shed 5 bases, J shed 1 base, and the junction held 16 bases outside the gene matches. Germline V gene lookup returns CDR1 KGHSH and CDR2 LQKENI. CDR3 length equals 20 residues. CDR3 loop: CASSSTTWVTSGISYNEQFF. DNA for the CDR3: TGTGCCAGCTCATCAACGACTTGGGTGACTAGCGGGATTTCCTACAATGAGCAGTTCTTC.

The chain combines TRBV9 with TRBJ1-1, with D unresolved. The CDR3 runs to 15 residues. CDR1 is SGDLS, CDR2 YYNGEE, per germline. V was clipped by 7 bases and J by 4 bases, with 20 bases between them. CDR3 coding DNA: TGTGCCAGCGACTATGTCGGGGAGATGGGCACTGAAGCTTTCTTT. Protein sequence: CASDYVGEMGTEAFF.

This clonotype has just a few counts. The chain uses TRBV29-1 and TRBJ2-3; 9 bases match TRBD2. The CDR3 contains 15 residues. V shed 5 bases, J shed 2 bases, and the junction held 8 bases outside the gene matches. Germline assignment: CDR1 SQVTM and CDR2 ANQGSEA. CDR3: CSVSRLAALTDTQYF. CDR3 DNA sequence: TGCAGCGTTAGCCGACTAGCGGCGCTCACAGATACGCAGTATTTT.

The genes are TRBV20-1 and TRBJ1-1, with D perhaps TRBD1 (5 bases). Germline CDR1 is DFQATT and CDR2 is SNEGSKA (reference sequence). The CDR3 runs 15 residues. V lost 1 base, J lost 1 base, and 13 bases lay in between. As DNA, the CDR3 is TGCAGTGCTAGAGGGGACTCAAGGGGGAACACTGAAGCTTTCTTT. Its translation: CSARGDSRGNTEAFF.

This clonotype came up a few times. This sequence joins TRBV30 and TRBJ1-2; 7 bases map to TRBD1. The CDR3 loop spans 12 amino acids. Germline V lookup: CDR1 GTSNPN, CDR2 SVGIG (reference sequence). The DNA for the CDR3 is TGTGCTTTCCAAGGAGGGGGCGATGGCTACACCTTC. This encodes CAFQGGGDGYTF.

This clonotype was seen more than once but under ten times. V is TRBV27 and J is TRBJ1-5, with TRBD1 matching over 10 bases. The CDR3 has 18 residues. Germline CDR1 MNHEY, CDR2 SMNVEV (reference sequence). The V segment lost 7 bases and the J segment 2 bases; nucleotides outside the gene matches: 14. For the CDR3, the DNA is TGTGCCAGCATGCCGACAGGGGGCGCGAGCTGGGGCAATCAGCCCCAGCATTTT. Its translation: CASMPTGGASWGNQPQHF.

This clonotype turned up a few times. This may be a read error: a much more frequent sequence differs by one nucleotide. The J gene is TRBJ2-5, the V gene TRBV10-3; D unresolved. The CDR3 is 13 amino acids. From germline, CDR1 is ENHRY and CDR2 SYGVKD. V was cut by 10 bases and J by 3 bases, with 15 bases left in between. Written as DNA, the CDR3 is TGTGCCAGCGCCCCCTCTGGGGAAGAGACCCAGTACTTC. As protein: CASAPSGEETQYF.

The rearrangement joins TRBV5-5 to TRBJ1-5; D ambiguous. Germline V CDR1 and CDR2: SGHKS, YYEKEE (reference sequence). Trimming removed 2 bases from V and 0 bases from J, with 12 bases in between. The CDR3 is made up of 16 amino acids. CDR3 DNA sequence: TGTGCCAGCAGCTTTATCCCAGTTAATAGCAATCAGCCCCAGCATTTT. This translates into CASSFIPVNSNQPQHF.

The chain couples TRBV29-1 to TRBJ2-3, with 9 bases lining up with TRBD1. V shed 6 bases and J 5 bases; nucleotides not matched to a gene: 12. Germline-derived CDR1 and CDR2 are SQVTM and ANQGSEA. The CDR3 has 15 amino acids. CDR3 residues: CSVASTGGEGDTQYF. As DNA, the CDR3 is TGCAGCGTCGCCTCGACAGGGGGGGAAGGAGATACGCAGTATTTT.

In regard to this clonotype: The junction departs from the called germline gene at one end, perhaps through a read error. The chain is built from TRBV27 and TRBJ2-3, with 8 bases aligning to TRBD1. CDR1 and CDR2 (germline): MNHEY, SMNVEV (reference sequence). The length of the CDR3 is 16 residues. The CDR3 DNA reads TGTGCCAACAGTAGCCTCAGGGGGCTCAGCACAGATACGCAGTATTTT. This codes for CANSSLRGLSTDTQYF.

V usage is TRBV5-1 and J usage is TRBJ1-2, with TRBD1 identical over 9 bases. CDR1 and CDR2 from the germline V gene are SGHRS and YFSETQ. V shed 2 bases and J 3 bases; nucleotides not matched to a gene: 8. This CDR3 comprises 16 residues. DNA of the CDR3: TGCGCCAGCAGCTTTTCCTCGGGACAGGGCGACTATGGCTACACCTTC. Translation gives CASSFSSGQGDYGYTF.

The chain is built from TRBV27 and TRBJ2-7; 10 bases align to TRBD1. The CDR3 loop spans 15 amino acids. The trim removed 5 bases at V and 6 bases at J, leaving 10 bases unmatched. Germline V gene data show CDR1 as MNHEY and CDR2 as SMNVEV (reference sequence). CDR3 in amino acids: CASSPIRQGAGEQYF. CDR3 DNA sequence: TGTGCCAGCAGTCCCATCCGACAGGGGGCGGGCGAGCAGTACTTC.

This clonotype was observed a few times. The genes are TRBV5-6 and TRBJ2-4; D gene unclear. V dropped 1 base and J dropped 0 bases, with 14 bases sitting between them. The CDR3 sequence is 17 residues long. CDR1 is SGHDT and CDR2 is YYEEEE in the germline V gene. Here the CDR3 reads CASSLRIRVLAKNIQYF. The CDR3 bases are TGTGCCAGCAGCTTGAGGATACGGGTACTAGCCAAAAACATTCAGTACTTC.

This clonotype was seen a few times. This chain uses TRBV6-2 or TRBV6-3 with TRBJ2-7; D possibly corresponds to TRBD1 (6 bases). CDR1 is MNHEY and CDR2 is SVGEGT in the germline V gene. There are 15 residues in the CDR3. Trimming stripped 0 bases from V and 3 bases from J, with 12 bases between. CDR3 in amino acids: CASSYSMGAFYEQYF. In DNA form, the CDR3 reads TGTGCCAGCAGTTACTCGATGGGGGCGTTCTACGAGCAGTACTTC.

In its sample, this clonotype was seen a few times. The chain joins TRBV5-1 to TRBJ2-1, with 13 bases that match TRBD2. Trimming cost V 4 bases and J 9 bases; bases outside gene matches: 10. This CDR3 region has 16 residues. Germline lookup yields CDR1 SGHRS and CDR2 YFSETQ. This CDR3 is CASSHRTSGSTSEQFF. The CDR3 DNA reads TGCGCCAGCAGCCACCGGACTAGCGGGAGTACGAGTGAGCAGTTCTTC.